The rows below give T cell receptor beta chains drawn from one sample of a study of shared clonotypes between healthy human individuals. Profiling relied on immunoSEQ multiplex PCR, and the TCRdb table lists in-frame clones only, not all of them. Among roughly 1 million clones listed, about 75% were seen once. The sequencing sample was made of memory CD4+ T cells sorted from blood. The receptors come from a young man in good health. The CDR3 runs from the conserved cysteine through the conserved F or W. Each record gives: J gene, clone size, CDR3 length, D gene, V gene, CDR3 protein, CDR3 DNA. The D gene is left open where the match is weak. A clone size is listed for some rows: how often the clone was seen (once, few, many), or a class if it is expanded.

j_call: TRBJ2-3; clone_size: NA; cdr3_length: 15; d_call: NA; v_call: TRBV7-9; cdr3_aa: CASSGGGVSTDTQYF; cdr3_nt: TGTGCCAGCAGCGGAGGGGGAGTTAGCACAGATACGCAGTATTTT
j_call: TRBJ2-3; clone_size: NA; cdr3_length: 15; d_call: TRBD2; v_call: TRBV7-8; cdr3_aa: CASSPFSGRSDTQYF; cdr3_nt: TGTGCCAGCAGCCCCTTCAGCGGGAGGTCAGATACGCAGTATTTT
j_call: TRBJ2-4; clone_size: NA; cdr3_length: 20; d_call: TRBD2; v_call: TRBV16; cdr3_aa: CASSPPSYLAGSSMAGIQYF; cdr3_nt: TGTGCCAGCAGCCCGCCGAGTTATCTAGCGGGATCATCCATGGCGGGCATTCAGTACTTC
j_call: TRBJ1-4; clone_size: many; cdr3_length: 14; d_call: TRBD1; v_call: TRBV6-1; cdr3_aa: CASRQGAANEKLFF; cdr3_nt: TGTGCCAGCAGGCAGGGGGCCGCTAATGAAAAACTGTTTTTT
j_call: TRBJ2-7; clone_size: NA; cdr3_length: 13; d_call: NA; v_call: TRBV5-1; cdr3_aa: CASSLGSSYEQYF; cdr3_nt: TGCGCCAGCAGCTTGGGCTCCTCCTACGAGCAGTACTTC
j_call: TRBJ2-3; clone_size: NA; cdr3_length: 11; d_call: NA; v_call: TRBV28; cdr3_aa: CASSSPLAQYF; cdr3_nt: TGTGCCAGCAGTTCCCCCCTCGCGCAGTATTTT
j_call: TRBJ2-1; clone_size: NA; cdr3_length: 12; d_call: NA; v_call: TRBV7-2; cdr3_aa: CASSYTGSEQFF; cdr3_nt: TGTGCCAGCAGCTACACAGGGAGTGAGCAGTTCTTC
j_call: TRBJ1-5; clone_size: NA; cdr3_length: 15; d_call: TRBD1; v_call: TRBV19; cdr3_aa: CASRRDRVSNQPQHF; cdr3_nt: TGTGCCAGTAGAAGGGACAGGGTGAGCAATCAGCCCCAGCATTTT
j_call: TRBJ2-3; clone_size: NA; cdr3_length: 15; d_call: TRBD2; v_call: TRBV9; cdr3_aa: CASSATSGGTDTQYF; cdr3_nt: TGTGCCAGCAGCGCGACTAGCGGGGGCACAGATACGCAGTATTTT
j_call: TRBJ1-2; clone_size: NA; cdr3_length: 15; d_call: NA; v_call: TRBV5-1; cdr3_aa: CASSSAGWEHYGYTF; cdr3_nt: TGCGCCAGCAGCTCTGCCGGTTGGGAGCACTATGGCTACACCTTC
j_call: TRBJ2-5; clone_size: NA; cdr3_length: 15; d_call: TRBD1; v_call: TRBV6-1; cdr3_aa: CASTPDGQGWETQYF; cdr3_nt: TGTGCCAGCACCCCAGACGGACAGGGGTGGGAGACCCAGTACTTC
j_call: TRBJ2-5; clone_size: NA; cdr3_length: 16; d_call: NA; v_call: TRBV19; cdr3_aa: CASSFVLAGYQETQYF; cdr3_nt: TGTGCCAGTAGTTTCGTACTAGCTGGATATCAAGAGACCCAGTACTTC
j_call: TRBJ2-5; clone_size: NA; cdr3_length: 15; d_call: TRBD2; v_call: TRBV2; cdr3_aa: CASSFIAGARGEQYF; cdr3_nt: TGTGCCAGCAGTTTTATAGCGGGGGCCCGAGGAGAGCAGTACTTC
j_call: TRBJ1-5; clone_size: NA; cdr3_length: 17; d_call: TRBD1; v_call: TRBV5-8; cdr3_aa: CASSLWTGGGSNQPQHF; cdr3_nt: TGTGCCAGCAGCTTGTGGACAGGGGGTGGGAGCAATCAGCCCCAGCATTTT
j_call: TRBJ2-3; clone_size: NA; cdr3_length: 15; d_call: TRBD1; v_call: TRBV7-9; cdr3_aa: CASSLQGNPTDTQYF; cdr3_nt: TGTGCCAGCAGTTTACAGGGGAACCCCACAGATACGCAGTATTTT
j_call: TRBJ1-3; clone_size: many; cdr3_length: 15; d_call: TRBD1; v_call: TRBV7-2; cdr3_aa: CASSLWDSSGNTIYF; cdr3_nt: TGTGCCAGCAGCCTCTGGGACAGCTCTGGAAACACCATATATTTT
j_call: TRBJ1-2; clone_size: NA; cdr3_length: 15; d_call: NA; v_call: TRBV28; cdr3_aa: CASSFGQNLNYGYTF; cdr3_nt: TGTGCCAGCAGTTTTGGACAGAACTTAAACTATGGCTACACCTTC
j_call: TRBJ1-2; clone_size: NA; cdr3_length: 14; d_call: NA; v_call: TRBV30; cdr3_aa: CAWSARTGNYGYTF; cdr3_nt: TGTGCCTGGAGTGCTAGGACGGGAAACTATGGCTACACCTTC
j_call: TRBJ2-5; clone_size: few; cdr3_length: 14; d_call: NA; v_call: TRBV5-1; cdr3_aa: CASSLGGSRETQYF; cdr3_nt: TGCGCCAGCAGCTTGGGGGGGTCGCGGGAGACCCAGTACTTC
j_call: TRBJ2-7; clone_size: NA; cdr3_length: 14; d_call: TRBD2; v_call: TRBV18; cdr3_aa: CASSQGGGTYEQYF; cdr3_nt: TGTGCCAGCTCACAGGGCGGGGGAACCTACGAGCAGTACTTC
j_call: TRBJ2-3; clone_size: NA; cdr3_length: 15; d_call: NA; v_call: TRBV15; cdr3_aa: CATSRRDGGTDTQYF; cdr3_nt: TGTGCCACCAGCAGACGGGACGGGGGCACAGATACGCAGTATTTT
j_call: TRBJ1-1; clone_size: NA; cdr3_length: 11; d_call: NA; v_call: TRBV28; cdr3_aa: CASSYVKEAFF; cdr3_nt: TGTGCCAGCAGTTATGTCAAGGAAGCTTTCTTT
j_call: TRBJ2-1; clone_size: NA; cdr3_length: 14; d_call: NA; v_call: TRBV7-3; cdr3_aa: CASSLGAGRNEQFF; cdr3_nt: TGTGCCAGCAGCTTGGGGGCGGGAAGGAATGAGCAGTTCTTC
j_call: TRBJ1-3; clone_size: few; cdr3_length: 13; d_call: NA; v_call: TRBV5-5; cdr3_aa: CASSPGFGNTIYF; cdr3_nt: TGTGCCAGCAGCCCCGGGTTTGGAAACACCATATATTTT
j_call: TRBJ2-1; clone_size: once; cdr3_length: 15; d_call: TRBD1; v_call: TRBV5-1; cdr3_aa: CASSLLTGAANEQFF; cdr3_nt: TGCGCCAGCAGCTTGTTGACAGGGGCGGCGAATGAGCAGTTCTTC
j_call: TRBJ2-3; clone_size: NA; cdr3_length: 13; d_call: NA; v_call: TRBV30; cdr3_aa: CAWSVKGADTQYF; cdr3_nt: TGTGCCTGGAGTGTGAAGGGTGCAGATACGCAGTATTTT
j_call: TRBJ2-1; clone_size: NA; cdr3_length: 13; d_call: NA; v_call: TRBV7-2; cdr3_aa: CASSLGRLEKQFF; cdr3_nt: TGTGCCAGCAGCTTAGGCCGACTAGAAAAGCAGTTCTTC
j_call: TRBJ1-1; clone_size: few; cdr3_length: 16; d_call: NA; v_call: TRBV4-3; cdr3_aa: CASSQVLAGRGTEAFF; cdr3_nt: TGCGCCAGCAGCCAAGTATTGGCAGGGCGGGGGACTGAAGCTTTCTTT
j_call: TRBJ2-1; clone_size: NA; cdr3_length: 17; d_call: NA; v_call: TRBV27; cdr3_aa: CASSIGKGGGLYNEQFF; cdr3_nt: TGTGCCAGCAGTATCGGGAAGGGAGGGGGCCTCTACAATGAGCAGTTCTTC
j_call: TRBJ2-4; clone_size: NA; cdr3_length: 15; d_call: TRBD1; v_call: TRBV5-4; cdr3_aa: CASSHPGGHGNIQYF; cdr3_nt: TGTGCCAGCAGCCACCCAGGGGGCCATGGAAACATTCAGTACTTC
j_call: TRBJ1-6; clone_size: NA; cdr3_length: 17; d_call: TRBD1; v_call: TRBV5-4; cdr3_aa: CASSRGGTGVGNSPLHF; cdr3_nt: TGTGCCAGCAGCCGGGGGGGGACAGGGGTTGGCAATTCACCCCTCCACTTT
j_call: TRBJ1-3; clone_size: few; cdr3_length: 16; d_call: NA; v_call: TRBV9; cdr3_aa: CASSPRTDNSGNTIYF; cdr3_nt: TGTGCCAGCAGCCCCAGGACCGACAACTCTGGAAACACCATATATTTT
j_call: TRBJ2-7; clone_size: NA; cdr3_length: 14; d_call: NA; v_call: TRBV10-3; cdr3_aa: CAISQGQKYYEQYF; cdr3_nt: TGTGCCATCAGTCAAGGACAGAAGTACTACGAGCAGTACTTC
j_call: TRBJ2-2; clone_size: NA; cdr3_length: 12; d_call: NA; v_call: TRBV28; cdr3_aa: CASSFVVGELFF; cdr3_nt: TGTGCCAGCAGTTTCGTTGTCGGGGAGCTGTTTTTT
j_call: TRBJ2-7; clone_size: few; cdr3_length: 13; d_call: NA; v_call: TRBV18; cdr3_aa: CASSRDGTYEQYF; cdr3_nt: TGTGCCAGCTCAAGGGACGGAACCTACGAGCAGTACTTC
j_call: TRBJ2-1; clone_size: NA; cdr3_length: 16; d_call: NA; v_call: TRBV7-3; cdr3_aa: CASSRDTGTRGNEQFF; cdr3_nt: TGTGCCAGCAGCCGCGACACCGGGACTCGGGGGAATGAGCAGTTCTTC